The 5 T cell receptor beta chains below come from one sample, sequenced in a study of T cells in narcolepsy. Measured with immunoSEQ multiplex PCR; TCRdb has only the in-frame clones, and not every one. This table has over 15,000 clones, 85% appearing once. Sequencing input: memory (CD45RA-) CD4+ T cells from blood. Receptors were obtained from a human donor in good health.

The rearrangement joins TRBV5-1 to TRBJ1-2, with D perhaps TRBD1 (6 bases). Trimming stripped 0 bases from V and 1 base from J, with 16 bases between. Germline V gives CDR1 SGHRS, CDR2 YFSETQ. CDR3 length equals 17 residues. CDR3 amino acids: CASSLGGATPDNYGYTF. CDR3 in DNA: TGCGCCAGCAGCTTGGGGGGGGCCACCCCGGATAACTATGGCTACACCTTC. The entire variable domain, with the rest obtained from reference TRBV5-1 and TRBJ1-2, is as follows: KAGVTQTPRYLIKTRGQQVTLSCSPISGHRSVSWYQQTPGQGLQFLFEYFSETQRNKGNFPGRFSGRQFSNSRSEMNVSTLELGDSALYLCASSLGGATPDNYGYTFGSGTRLTVV.

This rearrangement joins TRBV9 to TRBJ1-3; no reliable D call. V dropped 0 bases and J dropped 4 bases, with 11 bases sitting between them. Looked up from germline, CDR1 is SGDLS and CDR2 is YYNGEE. The CDR3 contains 15 residues. The CDR3 sequence: CASSVDPNPGNTIYF. DNA for the CDR3: TGTGCCAGCAGCGTAGACCCAAACCCGGGAAACACCATATATTTT.

V gene TRBV7-8 combines with J gene TRBJ1-6; D is perhaps TRBD1 (5 bases). The V and J ends lost 1 base and 0 bases respectively, with 13 bases between them. The CDR3 totals 18 residues. The V gene's germline CDR1 is SGHVS and CDR2 FQNEAQ. CDR3 DNA sequence: TGTGCCAGCAGCTTAGTGGGGCAGGAGAGCTCCTATAATTCACCCCTCCACTTT. Residues: CASSLVGQESSYNSPLHF.

V is TRBV4-2 and J is TRBJ2-7; TRBD2 agrees at 9 bases. Germline-derived CDR1 and CDR2 are LGHNA and YNFKEQ. This CDR3 has 15 residues. J gave up 0 bases and V 3 bases, and 3 bases lay outside the gene matches. DNA of the CDR3: TGTGCCAGCAGCCATTTAGCGGGGGACTCCTACGAGCAGTACTTC. This encodes CASSHLAGDSYEQYF.

J is TRBJ1-5 and V is TRBV19; no reliable D call. V was shortened by 1 base and J by 7 bases, with 11 bases between the two germline ends. This CDR3 spans 14 amino acids. Per germline, CDR1 LNHDA and CDR2 SQIVND (reference sequence). The CDR3: CASSIVAVEQPQHF. The CDR3 nucleotides are TGTGCCAGTAGTATAGTGGCGGTGGAACAGCCCCAGCATTTT.